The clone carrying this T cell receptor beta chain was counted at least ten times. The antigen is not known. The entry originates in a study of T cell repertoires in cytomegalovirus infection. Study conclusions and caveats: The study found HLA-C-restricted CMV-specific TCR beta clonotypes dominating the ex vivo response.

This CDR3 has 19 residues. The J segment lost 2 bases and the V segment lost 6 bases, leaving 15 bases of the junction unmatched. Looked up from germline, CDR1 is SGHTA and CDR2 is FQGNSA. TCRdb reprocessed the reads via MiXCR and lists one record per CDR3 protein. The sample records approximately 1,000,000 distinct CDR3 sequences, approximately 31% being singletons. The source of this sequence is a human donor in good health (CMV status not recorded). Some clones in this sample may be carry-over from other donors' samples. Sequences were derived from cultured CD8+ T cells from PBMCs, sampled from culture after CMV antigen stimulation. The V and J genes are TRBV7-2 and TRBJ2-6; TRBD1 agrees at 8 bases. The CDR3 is CASSSTRWTGSPGANVLTF. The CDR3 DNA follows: TGTGCCAGCAGTTCTACAAGGTGGACAGGGTCTCCTGGGGCCAACGTCCTGACTTTC.